This is a list of T cell receptor beta chains from one sample in a study of blood T cell repertoires in COVID-19. Clones were read by immunoSEQ multiplex PCR, and TCRdb kept only the in-frame ones, dropping some. The sample includes 55,000 to 80,000 clones, roughly 81% seen only once; the top ten take about 9.1%. The specimen was peripheral blood. The receptors shown here come from a human donor in a cohort sampled during active COVID-19. The CDR3 runs from the conserved cysteine through the conserved F or W. A D gene is named only where the DNA matches it firmly.

TRBJ2-3,15,TRBV3-1/TRBV3-2,-,CASSQDPVGTDTQYF
TRBJ1-2,13,TRBV2,-,CASSDRGFYGYTF
TRBJ1-2,14,TRBV7-9,-,CASSLPIANYGYTF
TRBJ2-7,13,TRBV30,TRBD2,CAWSVTTSGVQYF
TRBJ2-3,15,TRBV5-4,TRBD2,CASSLSGLSTDTQYF
TRBJ2-7,16,TRBV5-1,TRBD1,CASSVAPGDRGFEQYF
TRBJ2-1,11,TRBV5-1,-,CASSLGGGRFF
TRBJ1-2,14,TRBV4-3,-,CASSQRREPGGYTF
TRBJ1-2,13,TRBV28,TRBD1,CATLRGRGEGYTF
TRBJ2-5,15,TRBV25-1,TRBD2,CASSDPLPGGETQYF
TRBJ2-4,14,TRBV4-3,TRBD1,CASSPGTGADIQYF
TRBJ2-1,14,TRBV9,-,CASSVRAGLDEQFF
TRBJ2-5,15,TRBV7-9,-,CASSPGVVYQETQYF
TRBJ2-6,20,TRBV27,-,CASSSSHREGAFSGANVLTF
TRBJ1-2,16,TRBV5-1,TRBD1,CASSLGTGTANYGYTF
TRBJ1-1,14,TRBV7-3,-,CASSPGAGGTEAFF
TRBJ2-1,17,TRBV30,TRBD2,CAWSVLLAGGPVNEQFF
TRBJ2-3,13,TRBV2,-,CASSGWPLETQYF
TRBJ1-4,13,TRBV3-1/TRBV3-2,-,CASSQLSNEKLFF
TRBJ2-7,13,TRBV14,-,CASSQGRVGEQYF
TRBJ1-1,18,TRBV19,-,CASSIILPTGTRDTEAFF
TRBJ1-1,12,TRBV7-6,-,CASAGTNTEAFF
TRBJ2-5,15,TRBV19,TRBD2,CASSPSGDGVETQYF
TRBJ2-3,13,TRBV9,-,CASSVGGPDTQYF
TRBJ1-2,15,TRBV21-1,-,CASSITGEGNYGYTF
TRBJ2-7,14,TRBV5-1,-,CASSSYSNFYEQYF
TRBJ1-4,12,TRBV28,-,CASSINPGGLFF
TRBJ1-5,16,TRBV7-8,-,CASSLGGQNSNQPQHF
TRBJ2-2,15,TRBV5-1,-,CASSRGEANTGELFF
TRBJ2-1,15,TRBV5-1,TRBD1,CASLNDRGLLNEQFF
TRBJ1-4,13,TRBV2,-,CASGRSPNEKLFF
TRBJ2-1,16,TRBV18,TRBD2,CASSPTAGPPYNEQFF
TRBJ2-6,17,TRBV28,-,CASSTIDRLAGANVLTF
TRBJ2-1,16,TRBV5-1,-,CASSLTGGSSYNEQFF
TRBJ1-5,16,TRBV6-1,TRBD1,CASSEATGYSNQPQHF
TRBJ2-7,13,TRBV18,-,CASSPPVRYEQYF
TRBJ2-2,18,TRBV24-1,TRBD2,CATSDPAGAGGPSGELFF
TRBJ2-1,16,TRBV7-9,TRBD2,CASSPRTSGTRNEQFF
TRBJ2-4,16,TRBV7-9,-,CASSSRDNGAKNIQYF
TRBJ1-5,13,TRBV30,-,CAWSAGVGQPQHF
TRBJ2-7,16,TRBV4-3,TRBD1,CASSQILRQGEYEQYF
TRBJ2-1,20,TRBV3-1/TRBV3-2,TRBD2,CASSQDRDTPGTSGRDEQFF
TRBJ2-7,14,TRBV5-6,-,CASSPRLDFYEQYF
TRBJ1-1,14,TRBV30,-,CAWLAEVPGTEAFF
TRBJ2-7,15,TRBV7-6,-,CASSLDEGFLYEQYF
TRBJ1-1,15,TRBV11-2,-,CASSLPPRLNTEAFF
TRBJ2-2,12,TRBV27,-,CASTGNTGELFF
TRBJ2-2,15,TRBV7-8,TRBD1,CASRKDRGGTGELFF
TRBJ1-1,15,TRBV5-4,TRBD1,CASSYSGTGGTEAFF
TRBJ2-1,15,TRBV7-2,-,CASSLTSGLFNEQFF
TRBJ2-1,15,TRBV18,-,CASSPRPLGGDEQFF
TRBJ2-1,15,TRBV24-1,TRBD2,CATSLAGGPYNEQFF